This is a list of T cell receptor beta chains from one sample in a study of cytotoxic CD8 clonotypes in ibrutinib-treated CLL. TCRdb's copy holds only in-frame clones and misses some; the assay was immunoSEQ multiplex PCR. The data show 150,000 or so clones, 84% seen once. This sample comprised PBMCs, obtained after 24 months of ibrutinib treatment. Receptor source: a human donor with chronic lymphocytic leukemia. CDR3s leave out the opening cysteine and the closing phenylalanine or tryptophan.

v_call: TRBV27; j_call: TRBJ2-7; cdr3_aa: ASRGTSGRVHEQY
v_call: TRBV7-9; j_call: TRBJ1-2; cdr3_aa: ASSLIGDLNYGYT
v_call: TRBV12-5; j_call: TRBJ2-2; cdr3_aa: ASGLVRGTTGELF
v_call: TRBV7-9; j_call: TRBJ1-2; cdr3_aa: ASSLDRAHGYT
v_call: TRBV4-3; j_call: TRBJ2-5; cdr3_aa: ASSQDSAGPETQY
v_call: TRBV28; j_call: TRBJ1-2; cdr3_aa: ASSPRYEFNYGYT
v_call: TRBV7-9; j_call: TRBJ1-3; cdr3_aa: ASSSVYRGASGNTIY
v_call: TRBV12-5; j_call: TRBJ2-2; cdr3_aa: ASGFTSGGLVTGELF
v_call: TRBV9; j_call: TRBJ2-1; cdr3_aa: ASSPVWGTSGNNEQF
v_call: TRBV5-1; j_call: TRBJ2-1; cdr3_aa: ASSLGGSYNEQF
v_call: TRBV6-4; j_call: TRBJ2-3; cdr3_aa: ASSDRGGDTQY
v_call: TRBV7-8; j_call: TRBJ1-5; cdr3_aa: ASSFTDGNQPQH
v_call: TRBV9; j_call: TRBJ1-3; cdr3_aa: ASSSGVSGNTIY
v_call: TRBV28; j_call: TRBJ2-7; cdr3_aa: ASSIGGSLYEQY
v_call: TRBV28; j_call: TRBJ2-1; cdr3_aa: ASILGVPSSYNEQF
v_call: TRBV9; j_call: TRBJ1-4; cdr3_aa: ASSVGPDRVWEKLF
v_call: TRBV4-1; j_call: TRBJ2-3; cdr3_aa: ASSQARGGHTDTQY
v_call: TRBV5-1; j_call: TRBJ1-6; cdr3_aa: ASSLSYDSPLH
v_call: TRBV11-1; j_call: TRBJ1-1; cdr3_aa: ASSLRAGGGTEAF
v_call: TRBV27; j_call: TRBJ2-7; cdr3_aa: ASSPRDYTYEQY
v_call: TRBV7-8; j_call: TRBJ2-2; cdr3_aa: ASSSKKGVLGELF
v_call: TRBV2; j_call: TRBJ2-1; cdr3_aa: ASRGDTYNEQF
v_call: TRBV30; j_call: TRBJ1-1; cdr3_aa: AWSIALNTEAF
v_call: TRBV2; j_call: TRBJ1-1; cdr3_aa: ASRGPYAAF
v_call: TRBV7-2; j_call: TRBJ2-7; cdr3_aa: ASSQGGSLVEQY
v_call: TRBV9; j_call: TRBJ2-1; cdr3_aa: ASSVQGTENEQF
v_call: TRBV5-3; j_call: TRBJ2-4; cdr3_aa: ARSSRAPAAKNIQY
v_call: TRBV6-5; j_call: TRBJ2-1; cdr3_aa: ASKVRDSYNEQF
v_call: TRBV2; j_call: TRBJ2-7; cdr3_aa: ASSKGGPSEQY
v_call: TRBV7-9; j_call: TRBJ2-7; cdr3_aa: ASSPLTGIELYEQY
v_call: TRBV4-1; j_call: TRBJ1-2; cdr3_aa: ASSRQGASNYGYT
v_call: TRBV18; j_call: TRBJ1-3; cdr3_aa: ASSHGQGHSGNTIY
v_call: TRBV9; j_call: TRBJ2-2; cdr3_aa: ASSVGLGAGELF
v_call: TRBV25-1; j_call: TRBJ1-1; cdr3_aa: ASSVMGREAF
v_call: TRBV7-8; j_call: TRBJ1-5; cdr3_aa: ASSPRTGFNQPQH
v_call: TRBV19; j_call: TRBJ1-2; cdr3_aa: ASMGRGSNYGYT
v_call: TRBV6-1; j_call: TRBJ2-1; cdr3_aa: ASILTSGNEQF
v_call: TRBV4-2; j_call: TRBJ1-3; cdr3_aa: ASSQEYGNTIY
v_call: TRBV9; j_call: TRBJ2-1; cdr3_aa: ASSVGTSGMDHSYNEQF
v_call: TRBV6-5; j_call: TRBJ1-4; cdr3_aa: ASSYLGGGEKLF
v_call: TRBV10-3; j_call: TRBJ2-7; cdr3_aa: AIKGQVVDEQY